A single sample gave rise to the 5 T cell receptor beta chains below, sequenced in a study of human T cells and chemical hapten exposure. TCRdb ran MiXCR on the RACE reads and lists one entry per CDR3 protein. Seen here are some 360,000 distinct CDR3 sequences, 4.5% to 6% observed once, and the top ten hold 2.6%. Time point noted: pre-sensitization, week 0. The treatment: therapeutic diphenylcyclopropenone sensitization with weekly scalp DPC. The source was whole blood, collected in connection with sensitization to the hapten diphenylcyclopropenone (DPC). The receptor set was obtained from a woman aged 50 to 60 with alopecia areata. Some clones in this sample may be carry-over from other donors' samples.

The genes are TRBV7-9 and TRBJ2-7; D gene uncertain. The CDR3 sequence is 16 residues long. Germline CDR1 is SEHNR and CDR2 is FQNEAQ (reference sequence). Deletions cut 3 bases from V and 0 bases from J, with 15 bases between. DNA for the CDR3: TGTGCCAGCAGCTTTAACGCAGGCGCGAGCTCCTACGAGCAGTACTTC. Translating gives CASSFNAGASSYEQYF. Based on the CDR3 plus reference TRBV7-9 and TRBJ2-7, the full variable domain is DTGVSQNPRHKITKRGQNVTFRCDPISEHNRLYWYRQTLGQGPEFLTYFQNEAQLEKSRLLSDRFSAERPKGSFSTLEIQRTEQGDSAMYLCASSFNAGASSYEQYFGPGTRLTVT.

This clonotype was detected only a few times. The J gene is TRBJ2-3, the V gene TRBV20-1, with D perhaps being TRBD1 or TRBD2 (5 bases each). The germline gives CDR1 DFQATT, CDR2 SNEGSKA (reference sequence). This CDR3 has 14 residues. The V gene lost 1 base and the J gene lost 0 bases, with 8 bases spanning the gap. The CDR3 region is CSARVGGSTDTQYF. The CDR3 coding sequence is TGCAGTGCTAGAGTTGGGGGAAGCACAGATACGCAGTATTTT.

The rearrangement links TRBV12-3 or TRBV12-4 to TRBJ1-5; no firm D call. The V and J ends lost 3 bases and 5 bases respectively, with 8 bases between them. The CDR3 covers 13 residues. The CDR3 sequence is CASSFVEDQPQHF. The CDR3 DNA reads as TGTGCCAGCAGTTTTGTGGAGGATCAGCCCCAGCATTTT.

To note about this clonotype: The conserved closing phenylalanine or tryptophan is absent in this CDR3, likely reflecting a read error. The CDR3 is CASSPQGGYGYTL. The CDR3 DNA sequence: TGTGCCAGCAGCCCACAAGGCGGGTATGGCTACACCCTC. This chain joins TRBV6-6 and TRBJ1-2; D is unclear. The germline V gene has CDR1 MNHNY and CDR2 SVGAGI (reference sequence). With 6 bases removed from V and 5 bases from J, the gap between germline ends came to 13 bases. The CDR3 spans 13 residues.

This clonotype was counted ten times or more. The CDR3 here is CASRSPLEGNEQFF. The CDR3 DNA is TGTGCCAGCAGATCCCCCCTAGAGGGCAATGAGCAGTTCTTC. The J gene is TRBJ2-1, the V gene TRBV12-3 or TRBV12-4; D may be TRBD2 (5 bases). CDR3 length: 14 residues. Trimming shortened V by 6 bases and J by 6 bases, and 15 bases separated the two germline ends.